The sequence of this T cell receptor (beta chain) was determined in a study of cytomegalovirus exposure and HLA in healthy donors. Overall study results and limits: The authors reported that TCR beta sequences could predict HLA-A and HLA-B alleles. These predictions were accurate for most subjects in the first cohort.

On this clone itself: Its target is unknown.

Amplification used 60 Vbeta primers and 13 Jbeta primers. Libraries were prepared by immunoSEQ multiplex PCR; TCRdb keeps only in-frame clonotypes and omits some of them. The repertoire consists of some 140,000 clones, with 82% occurring once and the leading ten covering less than 10%. The germline V gene encodes CDR1 MGHRA and CDR2 YSYEKL. The CDR3 has 17 residues. Trimming stripped 0 bases from V and 3 bases from J, with 17 bases between. The specimen sequenced was PBMCs. The sequence was obtained from a woman in her forties or fifties in good health and CMV-seropositive. J is TRBJ1-2 and V is TRBV4-1; weak D call: TRBD1 (5 bases). The CDR3 DNA follows: TGCGCCAGCAGCCAAGATACAACGACAGTTCGCTACTATGGCTACACCTTC. Its protein is CASSQDTTTVRYYGYTF.